Below are 9 T cell receptor beta chains sequenced from a single sample in a study of T-cell reconstitution after alpha-beta-depleted transplantation in children. Construction of the TCRbeta library involved unique molecular identifiers. MiXCR, run by TCRdb on the PCR reads, gives a single entry per CDR3 protein. The sample has about 230,000 distinct CDR3 sequences, about 11% seen once. The input for sequencing was PBMCs, taken before TCRalphabeta/CD19-depleted stem cell transplant. The receptors stem from a child younger than two with acute myeloid leukemia, due to receive a stem cell transplant.

Many counts were recorded for this clonotype. The chain uses TRBV20-1 and TRBJ2-7; 7 bases fit TRBD2. The CDR3 has 12 residues. Germline lookup yields CDR1 DFQATT and CDR2 SNEGSKA (reference sequence). After removal of 6 bases from V and 2 bases from J, the junction contained 4 bases not matched to a gene. The CDR3 loop is CSAPTSAYEQYF. Written as DNA, the CDR3 is TGCAGTGCCCCAACTAGCGCCTACGAGCAGTACTTC.

This clonotype was picked up many times. This chain connects TRBV20-1 to TRBJ1-2; TRBD1 aligns across 10 bases. Per the germline V gene, CDR1 is DFQATT and CDR2 is SNEGSKA (reference sequence). This CDR3 comprises 13 residues. Trimming cost V 1 base and J 8 bases; bases outside gene matches: 4. Here the CDR3 DNA reads TGCAGTGCTAGAGCCGGGACAGGGGTCGGCTACACCTTC. It codes for CSARAGTGVGYTF.

There are many counts of this clonotype. The chain employs TRBV7-9 and TRBJ2-2, with TRBD2 as a possible D gene (5 bases). The CDR3 is 15 residues long. Per the germline V gene, CDR1 is SEHNR and CDR2 is FQNEAQ (reference sequence). V lost 1 base to trimming and J lost 3 bases, with 9 bases between them. The CDR3 region is CASSLGQRDTGELFF. The CDR3 DNA sequence: TGTGCCAGCAGCTTAGGGCAGAGGGACACCGGGGAGCTGTTTTTT.

The chain has TRBV5-1 and TRBJ2-5; D possibly corresponds to TRBD2 (6 bases). The CDR3 runs to 15 residues. Looked up from germline, CDR1 is SGHRS and CDR2 is YFSETQ. V shed 4 bases and J shed 4 bases, with 17 bases lying between them. CDR3 in DNA: TGCGCCAGCAGCCGCGAGACTAGAGCGGGAGAGACCCAGTACTTC. This translates into CASSRETRAGETQYF. The full variable domain, in which reference TRBV5-1 and TRBJ2-5 provide the parts outside the CDR3, is KAGVTQTPRYLIKTRGQQVTLSCSPISGHRSVSWYQQTPGQGLQFLFEYFSETQRNKGNFPGRFSGRQFSNSRSEMNVSTLELGDSALYLCASSRETRAGETQYFGPGTRLLVL.

This clonotype has a count of ten or more. This chain joins TRBV5-1 and TRBJ1-1; D might be TRBD1 (5 bases). The CDR3 length is 16 residues. The V gene's germline CDR1 is SGHRS and CDR2 YFSETQ. The V end lost 0 bases, the J end lost 6 bases, and 18 bases lay between the germline ends. The CDR3 DNA follows: TGCGCCAGCAGCTTGGCCGGCGGGGCCTTGGACCCTGAAGCTTTCTTT. Encoded protein: CASSLAGGALDPEAFF.

The sample holds many counts of this clonotype. The CDR3 nucleotides are TGTGCCAGCAAGGATCTGCGGTTCAATGAGCAGTTCTTC. Translating gives CASKDLRFNEQFF. The chain employs TRBV11-2 and TRBJ2-1; D is ambiguous. V was shortened by 7 bases and J by 6 bases, with 13 bases between the two germline ends. This CDR3 spans 13 amino acids. CDR1 and CDR2 from the germline V gene are SGHAT and FQNNGV. Filled out from reference TRBV11-2 and TRBJ2-1, the complete variable domain reads EAGVAQSPRYKIIEKRQSVAFWCNPISGHATLYWYQQILGQGPKLLIQFQNNGVVDDSQLPKDRFSAERLKGVDSTLKIQPAKLEDSAVYLCASKDLRFNEQFFGPGTRLTVL.

This clonotype was found many times. V is TRBV5-1 and J is TRBJ1-1; 9 bases agree with TRBD1. V was clipped by 4 bases and J by 0 bases; unmatched bases: 4. CDR1 and CDR2 from the germline V gene are SGHRS and YFSETQ. The CDR3 totals 15 residues. The chain's CDR3 is CASSQGQGLNTEAFF. CDR3 coding DNA: TGCGCCAGCAGCCAGGGACAGGGTCTGAACACTGAAGCTTTCTTT.

There are many counts of this clonotype. The V call is TRBV7-8, the J call TRBJ1-5, with D perhaps matching TRBD1 (6 bases). The V and J ends lost 6 bases and 5 bases respectively, with 11 bases between them. The V gene's germline CDR1 is SGHVS and CDR2 FQNEAQ. The CDR3 spans 13 residues. In DNA form, the CDR3 reads TGTGCCAGCAGTTTTACAGGGTATCAGCCCCAGCATTTT. This gives the protein CASSFTGYQPQHF.

This clonotype was recorded many times. The J gene is TRBJ2-3, the V gene TRBV20-1; 8 bases are a match to TRBD2. The ends lost 3 bases at V and 3 bases at J; junction bases unmatched: 8. The CDR3 has 15 amino acids. The germline CDR1 and CDR2 sequences are DFQATT and SNEGSKA (reference sequence). The CDR3: CSARRTSRGTDTQYF. The DNA of the CDR3 is TGCAGTGCTAGGCGGACTAGCCGGGGTACAGATACGCAGTATTTT.